A selection of T cell receptor beta chains follows, all from one sample in a study of OX40 agonist ivuxolimab in advanced cancers. The table came from immunoSEQ multiplex PCR; TCRdb's copy has only in-frame clones and leaves some out. In the table there are 71,000 or so clones, more than 70% of which are singletons. The sample in question was CD4+ or CD8+ T cells sorted from blood, obtained in a trial of the OX40 agonist ivuxolimab. The receptors here all came from an adult with an advanced solid tumor such as melanoma, head and neck, liver or kidney cancer. The CDR3 runs from the conserved cysteine through the conserved F or W. Fields, in order: CDR3 DNA, CDR3 protein, J gene, clone size, V gene, D gene. D genes are given only for firm matches. Clone size is stated in some rows and not others, as once, few, many or a class when expanded.

DNA: TGTGCCAGTAGTAGCGTGGGGGCAACTAATGAAAAACTGTTTTTT; CDR3: CASSSVGATNEKLFF; J: TRBJ1-4; size: NA; V: TRBV19; D: NA
DNA: TGCAGCGTTGCGAGTGACTCTGGAAACACCATATATTTT; CDR3: CSVASDSGNTIYF; J: TRBJ1-3; size: once; V: TRBV29-1; D: NA
DNA: TGTGCCAGCAGCTTAGGAGGAGGTAATGAGCAGTTCTTC; CDR3: CASSLGGGNEQFF; J: TRBJ2-1; size: few; V: TRBV7-7; D: NA
DNA: TGTGCCTGGAGTGTTGCAGGGTCGGTCCCTCTTGGCTACACCTTC; CDR3: CAWSVAGSVPLGYTF; J: TRBJ1-2; size: NA; V: TRBV30; D: NA
DNA: TGTGCCAGCAGTTCTGAGGGGGGCATCGGGGAGCTGTTTTTT; CDR3: CASSSEGGIGELFF; J: TRBJ2-2; size: NA; V: TRBV6-1; D: NA
DNA: TGCGCCAGCAGCTTGGATCCAGACAGGCGGATGGACTATGGCTACACCTTC; CDR3: CASSLDPDRRMDYGYTF; J: TRBJ1-2; size: NA; V: TRBV5-1; D: NA
DNA: TGCAGCGTTGGGGCCGAAGTCCGCGAGCAGTACTTC; CDR3: CSVGAEVREQYF; J: TRBJ2-7; size: NA; V: TRBV29-1; D: NA
DNA: TGTGCCAGCAGTCCCCAGGGGGACCAAGAGACCCAGTACTTC; CDR3: CASSPQGDQETQYF; J: TRBJ2-5; size: NA; V: TRBV27; D: TRBD1
DNA: TGTGCCAGCAGCCCCCGGGACGTATCGAGCCATACGCAGTATTTT; CDR3: CASSPRDVSSHTQYF; J: TRBJ2-3; size: NA; V: TRBV9; D: NA
DNA: TGTGCCAGTAGTATTGAACGAAAAGGGCGAGAAGCTTTCTTT; CDR3: CASSIERKGREAFF; J: TRBJ1-1; size: NA; V: TRBV19; D: NA
DNA: TGTGCCATCAGTGGCTCCCCTCTAGCGGGAGGTGCGGACTACGAGCAGTACTTC; CDR3: CAISGSPLAGGADYEQYF; J: TRBJ2-7; size: NA; V: TRBV10-3; D: TRBD2
DNA: TGTGCCAGCAGTGTCGGAGCGGGCCACACCGGGGAGCTGTTTTTT; CDR3: CASSVGAGHTGELFF; J: TRBJ2-2; size: once; V: TRBV2; D: NA
DNA: TGTGCCACCAGCTTCGGGGGTACTAGCGGGAGCTACGAGCAGTACTTC; CDR3: CATSFGGTSGSYEQYF; J: TRBJ2-7; size: few; V: TRBV15; D: TRBD2
DNA: TGTGCCAGCAGCCGGGGGTGGACCCAGTACTTC; CDR3: CASSRGWTQYF; J: TRBJ2-5; size: NA; V: TRBV5-6; D: NA
DNA: TGTGCCATCAGCACTAGCGGGGGGTACAATGAGCAGTTCTTC; CDR3: CAISTSGGYNEQFF; J: TRBJ2-1; size: few; V: TRBV10-3; D: TRBD2
DNA: TGTGCCAGCATCATAGAAAACACCGGGGAGCTGTTTTTT; CDR3: CASIIENTGELFF; J: TRBJ2-2; size: NA; V: TRBV6-1; D: NA
DNA: TGTGCCAGCAGCTCCGTCAAAGGGAAGGGTGAGCAGTTCTTC; CDR3: CASSSVKGKGEQFF; J: TRBJ2-1; size: NA; V: TRBV11-2; D: NA
DNA: TGTGCCAGCCGGACTACTTACAATGAGCAGTTCTTC; CDR3: CASRTTYNEQFF; J: TRBJ2-1; size: NA; V: TRBV25-1; D: NA
DNA: TGTGCCAGTGCGGACAGGGAGGTGCAGCCCCAGCATTTT; CDR3: CASADREVQPQHF; J: TRBJ1-5; size: NA; V: TRBV19; D: TRBD1
DNA: TGTGCCAGCAGCCGAGGGGGACAGCACCAAGAGACCCAGTACTTC; CDR3: CASSRGGQHQETQYF; J: TRBJ2-5; size: NA; V: TRBV7-8; D: TRBD1
DNA: TGTGCCAGCAGCGTAGACCCCGCGGATACGCAGTATTTT; CDR3: CASSVDPADTQYF; J: TRBJ2-3; size: NA; V: TRBV9; D: NA
DNA: TGTGCCAGCTCACCACCGATCGGACAGGGGACCTACAATGAGCAGTTCTTC; CDR3: CASSPPIGQGTYNEQFF; J: TRBJ2-1; size: once; V: TRBV18; D: TRBD1
DNA: TGTGCCAGTAGTCGGGACAGGTTCGACGAAAAACTGTTTTTT; CDR3: CASSRDRFDEKLFF; J: TRBJ1-4; size: once; V: TRBV19; D: TRBD1
DNA: TGCGCCAGCAGCTTGGCCCCGGCAGGGGGGACGACTAACTATGGCTACACCTTC; CDR3: CASSLAPAGGTTNYGYTF; J: TRBJ1-2; size: NA; V: TRBV5-1; D: TRBD1
DNA: TGCGCCAGCAGCCAAGTTGGGGGGACGAGAAATGAAAAACTGTTTTTT; CDR3: CASSQVGGTRNEKLFF; J: TRBJ1-4; size: NA; V: TRBV4-1; D: NA
DNA: TGTGCCAGCAGTGATTTGGGCCAGGGGGACGAAAAACTGTTTTTT; CDR3: CASSDLGQGDEKLFF; J: TRBJ1-4; size: NA; V: TRBV2; D: TRBD1
DNA: TGTGCCAGCAGCTCCCGTGGAAACTCCTACAATGAGCAGTTCTTC; CDR3: CASSSRGNSYNEQFF; J: TRBJ2-1; size: few; V: TRBV7-3; D: NA
DNA: TGTGCCAGTAGTATAGACCGGAACACTGAAGCTTTCTTT; CDR3: CASSIDRNTEAFF; J: TRBJ1-1; size: NA; V: TRBV19; D: NA
DNA: TGCGCCAGCAGCTTGGGACTAGCGGCCTACAATGAGCAGTTCTTC; CDR3: CASSLGLAAYNEQFF; J: TRBJ2-1; size: NA; V: TRBV5-1; D: TRBD2
DNA: TGTGCCAGCAGCTTTACACAGGGGTTCCCGAGCTCCTACAATGAGCAGTTCTTC; CDR3: CASSFTQGFPSSYNEQFF; J: TRBJ2-1; size: NA; V: TRBV5-6; D: TRBD1
DNA: TGTGCCAGCAGCTTACTCGGTGGTGACACTGAAGCTTTCTTT; CDR3: CASSLLGGDTEAFF; J: TRBJ1-1; size: NA; V: TRBV11-1; D: NA
DNA: TGCGCCAGCAGCCAAGTAAGGGGCTATAATTCACCCCTCCACTTT; CDR3: CASSQVRGYNSPLHF; J: TRBJ1-6; size: NA; V: TRBV4-3; D: NA
DNA: TGTGCCAGCAGTCGGAAGGATGATTCACCCCTCCACTTT; CDR3: CASSRKDDSPLHF; J: TRBJ1-6; size: NA; V: TRBV2; D: NA
DNA: TGTGCCAGCAGCCGGCCCCAGAACACCATATATTTT; CDR3: CASSRPQNTIYF; J: TRBJ1-3; size: NA; V: TRBV7-9; D: NA
DNA: TGTGCCAGCAGCAACACAGGGTTCCCCTATAATTCACCCCTCCACTTT; CDR3: CASSNTGFPYNSPLHF; J: TRBJ1-6; size: NA; V: TRBV2; D: NA
DNA: TGTGCCAGCGGGGTGGGAGTCGGCACAGATACGCAGTATTTT; CDR3: CASGVGVGTDTQYF; J: TRBJ2-3; size: NA; V: TRBV6-1; D: NA
DNA: TGTGCCAGCATCCCTGCCACGGCGGGCACTGAAGCTTTCTTT; CDR3: CASIPATAGTEAFF; J: TRBJ1-1; size: few; V: TRBV2; D: NA
DNA: TGTGCCAGCAGTGAACTGGCAGGGTCCAATTCACCCCTCCACTTT; CDR3: CASSELAGSNSPLHF; J: TRBJ1-6; size: NA; V: TRBV2; D: NA
DNA: TGCGCCAGCAGCTTCGGGGGGACGAACACCGGGGAGCTGTTTTTT; CDR3: CASSFGGTNTGELFF; J: TRBJ2-2; size: NA; V: TRBV5-1; D: TRBD2
DNA: TGTGCCAGCCAGGGGGTCTACGGTGAAAAACTGTTTTTT; CDR3: CASQGVYGEKLFF; J: TRBJ1-4; size: NA; V: TRBV2; D: TRBD1
DNA: TGTGCCAGCAGCCGACCGGGGGCCTTGGAGCAGTTCTTC; CDR3: CASSRPGALEQFF; J: TRBJ2-1; size: NA; V: TRBV7-2; D: NA
DNA: TGTGCCAGCAAACCTCCGGCCCGCACAGATACGCAGTATTTT; CDR3: CASKPPARTDTQYF; J: TRBJ2-3; size: NA; V: TRBV6-1; D: NA
DNA: TGTGCCAGCAGCGTAGATACAGCTATGAACACTGAAGCTTTCTTT; CDR3: CASSVDTAMNTEAFF; J: TRBJ1-1; size: NA; V: TRBV7-9; D: NA
DNA: TGTGCCAGCAGCTTACCCCCGGGGTTAGCGGGACACAATGAGCAGTTCTTC; CDR3: CASSLPPGLAGHNEQFF; J: TRBJ2-1; size: once; V: TRBV13; D: TRBD2
DNA: TGTGCCAGCAGTTTATGGCCGATACAGGGACAGGGCACTGAAGCTTTCTTT; CDR3: CASSLWPIQGQGTEAFF; J: TRBJ1-1; size: NA; V: TRBV28; D: TRBD1
DNA: TGCGCCAGCAGCTTGAGGCAGAGCTCCTACAATGAGCAGTTCTTC; CDR3: CASSLRQSSYNEQFF; J: TRBJ2-1; size: NA; V: TRBV5-1; D: NA
DNA: TGTGCCAGCAGCGTTAACACCGCGTCCTACGAGCAGTACTTC; CDR3: CASSVNTASYEQYF; J: TRBJ2-7; size: NA; V: TRBV9; D: NA
DNA: TGTGCCAGCAGCGAACGAGGGGAGGGCGGTGAGCAGTTCTTC; CDR3: CASSERGEGGEQFF; J: TRBJ2-1; size: NA; V: TRBV21-1; D: NA